This T cell receptor beta chain was recorded in a study of blood T cells in healthy people across ages. A sample-barcoded 5' primer and a J-beta primer mix were used in a second PCR of about 7 to 11 cycles. TCRdb fed the 5' RACE reads into MiXCR, producing one record per CDR3 protein. The sample contains roughly 830,000 distinct CDR3 sequences, about 62% of which appear only once. The CDR3 covers 14 residues. V lost 0 bases, J lost 10 bases, and 15 bases lay in between. The germline CDR1 and CDR2 sequences are LGHNA and YSLEER. The origin of this receptor is a man aged 25 to 45 in good health. The rearrangement joins TRBV4-3 to TRBJ1-2; possible D gene TRBD1, 6 bases. Sample: blood. The CDR3 coding sequence is TGCGCCAGCAGCCAAGAAACGGCAGGGGCGCTCTACACCTTC. Amino acid sequence: CASSQETAGALYTF.